One sample yielded the 26 T cell receptor beta chains listed below, sequenced in a study of blood T cell repertoires in COVID-19. TCRdb's table, derived via immunoSEQ multiplex PCR, lists solely in-frame clones and lacks some. This table has roughly 190,000 clones, roughly 77% appearing once. The sequenced sample consisted of PBMCs or T cells enriched from blood (not recorded which). All receptors derive from a woman in her fifties or sixties with acute COVID-19.

CDR3 residues: CASSRTGSTGELFF. The CDR3 DNA is TGCGCCAGCAGCCGTACAGGGAGCACCGGGGAGCTGTTTTTT. The J gene is TRBJ2-2, the V gene TRBV4-1, with D perhaps TRBD1 (6 bases). Per the germline V gene, CDR1 is MGHRA and CDR2 is YSYEKL. The V gene lost 4 bases and the J gene lost 4 bases, with 10 bases spanning the gap. This CDR3 comprises 14 residues.

V is TRBV7-2 and J is TRBJ1-6; D not certain. Looked up from germline, CDR1 is SGHTA and CDR2 is FQGNSA. The CDR3 covers 11 residues. Trimming left V 6 bases short and J 8 bases short, with 5 bases between. CDR3 DNA: TGTGCCAGCAGTCAGGATTCACCCCTCCACTTT. Translation: CASSQDSPLHF. Full variable domain (rest looked up from reference TRBV7-2 and TRBJ1-6): GAGVSQSPSNKVTEKGKDVELRCDPISGHTALYWYRQSLGQGLEFLIYFQGNSAPDKSGLPSDRFSAERTGGSVSTLTIQRTQQEDSAVYLCASSQDSPLHFGNGTRLTVT.

This chain joins TRBV3-1 (or the pseudogene TRBV3-2) and TRBJ1-6; no clear D gene. The ends were cut back, 5 bases at V and 9 bases at J, with 8 bases in the middle. Germline CDR1 reads LGHDT; CDR2 reads YNNKEL (reference sequence). This CDR3 contains 12 residues. CDR3 nucleotide sequence: TGTGCCAGCAGCGTCAGCGGTTCACCCCTCCACTTT. Amino acids: CASSVSGSPLHF.

The rearrangement links TRBV3-1 (or the pseudogene TRBV3-2) to TRBJ2-3; TRBD2 might be the D (5 bases). Germline V gives CDR1 LGHDT, CDR2 YNNKEL (reference sequence). The ends were cut back, 4 bases at V and 1 base at J, with 6 bases in the middle. CDR3 size: 13 residues. CDR3 DNA sequence: TGTGCCAGCAGCCTCGGGGGCACAGATACGCAGTATTTT. This sequence encodes CASSLGGTDTQYF.

The J gene is TRBJ1-4, the V gene TRBV19; D may be TRBD1 (6 bases). The V gene lost 5 bases and the J gene lost 3 bases, with 16 bases spanning the gap. There are 16 residues in the CDR3. Germline loops: CDR1 LNHDA, CDR2 SQIVND (reference sequence). The chain's CDR3 is CASSSRGLVPNEKLFF. The DNA for the CDR3 is TGTGCCAGTAGTTCCAGGGGATTGGTGCCTAATGAAAAACTGTTTTTT.

The chain links TRBV11-2 to TRBJ1-6; TRBD1 agrees at 9 bases. This CDR3 comprises 17 residues. V lost 4 bases to trimming and J lost 9 bases; unmatched junction nucleotides: 13. Germline V gene sequence: CDR1 SGHAT, CDR2 FQNNGV. The CDR3, as DNA: TGTGCCAGCAGCTCAGTGGGGACAGGGCCCATCGTTTCACCCCTCCACTTT. Encoded protein: CASSSVGTGPIVSPLHF.

The gene calls are TRBV28 and TRBJ1-1, with D possibly being TRBD1 (5 bases). CDR3 length: 15 amino acids. V was trimmed by 5 bases and J by 3 bases, leaving 16 bases between them. Germline V gene sequence: CDR1 MDHEN, CDR2 SYDVKM. This CDR3 reads CASSPQDRGDTEAFF. CDR3 nucleotide sequence: TGTGCCAGCAGTCCCCAGGACCGGGGGGACACTGAAGCTTTCTTT.

The V and J genes are TRBV12-3 or TRBV12-4 and TRBJ1-1; 8 bases are a match to TRBD1. J lost 8 bases, V lost 8 bases, and 10 bases had no gene match. The CDR3 has 13 residues. The CDR3 loop reads CASGLTGAPEAFF. The CDR3 region has the DNA TGTGCCAGCGGCCTGACAGGGGCACCGGAAGCTTTCTTT.

V usage is TRBV18 and J usage is TRBJ2-3, with 7 bases that match TRBD1. Unmatched junction bases numbered 14, after V lost 2 bases and J lost 6 bases. In germline, CDR1 is KGHSH, CDR2 LQKENI. The CDR3 totals 17 residues. The CDR3 DNA is TGTGCCAGCTCACCAGAATGGGGGACAGAAAACCGTGATACGCAGTATTTT. Protein product: CASSPEWGTENRDTQYF.

J is TRBJ2-2 and V is TRBV18, with D maybe TRBD2 (6 bases). The CDR3 contains 13 residues. V was clipped by 3 bases and J by 7 bases, with 9 bases between them. Germline assignment: CDR1 KGHSH and CDR2 LQKENI. CDR3 in DNA: TGTGCCAGCTCACCGCAGGAGGGCGGGGAGCTGTTTTTT. It translates to CASSPQEGGELFF. Looking up the rest from reference TRBV18 and TRBJ2-2 gives the full variable domain: NAGVMQNPRHLVRRRGQEARLRCSPMKGHSHVYWYRQLPEEGLKFMVYLQKENIIDESGMPKERFSAEFPKEGPSILRIQQVVRGDSAAYFCASSPQEGGELFFGEGSRLTVL.

J is TRBJ2-5 and V is TRBV7-3, with TRBD1 matching over 9 bases. Germline V gene lookup returns CDR1 SGHTA and CDR2 FQGTGA. With V trimmed by 3 bases and J by 5 bases, 1 base remained unmatched. This CDR3 is built from 13 residues. The CDR3 sequence: CASSFGTGETQYF. CDR3 bases: TGTGCCAGCAGCTTCGGGACAGGGGAGACCCAGTACTTC.

This chain uses TRBV24-1 with TRBJ2-1, with 10 bases lining up with TRBD2. Unmatched junction bases numbered 15, after V lost 3 bases and J lost 2 bases. The CDR3 covers 20 residues. Germline CDR1 and CDR2: KGHDR and SFDVKD. The CDR3 DNA reads TGTGCCACCAGTGATCCCGGTCGGATGCTAGCGGGGGAAACCTACAATGAGCAGTTCTTC. Translated: CATSDPGRMLAGETYNEQFF.

The rearrangement uses TRBV7-2 and TRBJ1-2; 9 positions agree with TRBD1. This CDR3 contains 15 residues. Germline values: CDR1 SGHTA, CDR2 FQGNSA. The ends lost 5 bases at V and 4 bases at J; junction bases unmatched: 8. The CDR3 sequence is CASSPRTGVTYGYTF. CDR3 nucleotides: TGTGCCAGCAGCCCCCGGACAGGGGTGACCTATGGCTACACCTTC.

The chain carries TRBV19 and TRBJ1-1; 7 bases align to TRBD1. Germline CDR1 reads LNHDA; CDR2 reads SQIVND (reference sequence). V trimming: 6 bases; J trimming: 0 bases; junction bases outside the gene matches: 10. This CDR3 region has 16 residues. The CDR3 DNA sequence: TGTGCCAGTAGCCTCCGGGACAGAGGGATGAACACTGAAGCTTTCTTT. It specifies CASSLRDRGMNTEAFF.

J is TRBJ2-5 and V is TRBV5-8; 9 bases map to TRBD2. The germline gives CDR1 SGHTS, CDR2 YDEGEE. V lost 4 bases, J lost 7 bases, and 5 bases stayed unmatched. The CDR3 sequence is 13 residues long. CDR3 coding DNA: TGTGCCAGCAGCCCGAGCGGGGGGTGGACCCAGTACTTC. Translated, it gives CASSPSGGWTQYF.

Remarks on this clone: The identical CDR3 is also encoded by other nucleotide sequences in the sample. CDR3 residues: CASSLLRGNTEAFF. CDR3 in DNA: TGCGCCAGCAGCCTACTCCGTGGGAACACTGAAGCTTTCTTT. The gene calls are TRBV5-1 and TRBJ1-1; D ambiguous. Germline V gene data show CDR1 as SGHRS and CDR2 as YFSETQ. The CDR3 loop spans 14 amino acids. Trimming left V 4 bases short and J 1 base short, with 11 bases between.

This clone occurred a few times. The J gene is TRBJ1-2, the V gene TRBV6-2 or TRBV6-3; D uncertain. Germline CDR1 is MNHEY and CDR2 is SVGEGT. This CDR3 is 14 amino acids long. V dropped 6 bases and J dropped 7 bases, with 18 bases sitting between them. CDR3: CASSKIGRTRGYTF. As DNA, the CDR3 is TGTGCCAGCAGCAAAATTGGGAGGACGCGTGGCTACACCTTC.

This chain uses TRBV6-5 with TRBJ2-1; no definite D call. Germline V CDR1 and CDR2: MNHEY, SVGAGI. CDR3 length: 12 residues. With 6 bases removed from V and 2 bases from J, the gap between germline ends came to 5 bases. The CDR3 here is CASRTAYNEQFF. CDR3 nucleotide sequence: TGTGCCAGCAGAACAGCCTACAATGAGCAGTTCTTC.

The rearrangement uses TRBV19 and TRBJ2-5; TRBD1 matches at 9 bases. The J segment lost 2 bases and the V segment lost 4 bases, leaving 8 bases of the junction unmatched. Germline lookup yields CDR1 LNHDA and CDR2 SQIVND (reference sequence). This CDR3 contains 16 residues. The CDR3 region is CASSSAGTGHQETQYF. As DNA, the CDR3 is TGTGCCAGTAGTAGTGCCGGGACAGGGCATCAAGAGACCCAGTACTTC.

This clone was observed a handful of times. This sequence joins TRBV7-2 and TRBJ1-2, with D perhaps matching TRBD1 (5 bases). Germline V CDR1 and CDR2: SGHTA, FQGNSA. The V end was cut by 5 bases, the J end by 4 bases, with 14 bases between. The CDR3 spans 14 residues. The CDR3 bases are TGTGCCAGCAGCGTTCAGACAGACTCCTATGGCTACACCTTC. Translation gives CASSVQTDSYGYTF.

The V gene is TRBV11-1, the J gene TRBJ2-3; TRBD1 matches 9 bases. The V segment lost 4 bases and the J segment 3 bases; nucleotides outside the gene matches: 8. This CDR3 is 16 amino acids long. Per the germline V gene, CDR1 is SGHAT and CDR2 is FQDESV (reference sequence). The CDR3 DNA is TGTGCCAGCAGCTCCCAGACAGGGGGTGGGACAGATACGCAGTATTTT. Protein sequence: CASSSQTGGGTDTQYF. Based on the CDR3 plus reference TRBV11-1 and TRBJ2-3, the full variable domain is EAEVAQSPRYKITEKSQAVAFWCDPISGHATLYWYRQILGQGPELLVQFQDESVVDDSQLPKDRFSAERLKGVDSTLKIQPAELGDSAMYLCASSSQTGGGTDTQYFGPGTRLTVL.

The chain links TRBV7-3 to TRBJ2-5, with a tentative D call TRBD2 (5 bases). Trimming removed 2 bases from V and 1 base from J, with 8 bases in between. The CDR3 runs 14 residues. CDR1 and CDR2 from the germline V gene are SGHTA and FQGTGA. The CDR3 DNA follows: TGTGCCAGCAGCTTACGGGGTTCCCAAGAGACCCAGTACTTC. Protein sequence: CASSLRGSQETQYF.

This clone has a single count. V and J are TRBV6-1 and TRBJ1-1; TRBD1 is a possible D gene (5 bases). The CDR3 runs to 15 residues. The V gene's germline CDR1 is MNHNS and CDR2 SASEGT. Trimming took 3 bases from V and 3 from J, leaving 14 bases between them. The CDR3 sequence: CASSDPTGGDTEAFF. CDR3 DNA sequence: TGTGCCAGCAGTGATCCGACGGGGGGGGACACTGAAGCTTTCTTT.

The chain is built from TRBV19 and TRBJ1-2; TRBD1 matches 11 bases. J lost 4 bases, V lost 10 bases, and 5 bases had no gene match. The germline V gene encodes CDR1 LNHDA and CDR2 SQIVND (reference sequence). This CDR3 is built from 13 residues. The CDR3 nucleotides are TGTGCCACGCGGACAGGGGGCTTCTATGGCTACACCTTC. Its protein product is CATRTGGFYGYTF.

The chain employs TRBV27 and TRBJ2-3; the D gene is possibly TRBD2 (6 bases). Trimming took off 4 bases at V and 1 base at J, with 12 bases between the two ends. Germline V gene sequence: CDR1 MNHEY, CDR2 SMNVEV (reference sequence). CDR3 length: 15 residues. CDR3 in amino acids: CASSYLTGGTDTQYF. The CDR3 DNA reads as TGTGCCAGCAGTTACCTGACGGGGGGCACAGATACGCAGTATTTT.

This clone occurred once. The chain carries TRBV5-1 and TRBJ2-6; perhaps TRBD1 as D (6 bases). The CDR3 totals 16 residues. Germline CDR1 reads SGHRS; CDR2 reads YFSETQ. V was shortened by 2 bases and J by 0 bases, with 9 bases between the two germline ends. The CDR3 DNA reads as TGCGCCAGCAGCTTAGGACAGACCTCTGGGGCCAACGTCCTGACTTTC. Its translation: CASSLGQTSGANVLTF. The entire variable domain, with the rest obtained from reference TRBV5-1 and TRBJ2-6, is as follows: KAGVTQTPRYLIKTRGQQVTLSCSPISGHRSVSWYQQTPGQGLQFLFEYFSETQRNKGNFPGRFSGRQFSNSRSEMNVSTLELGDSALYLCASSLGQTSGANVLTFGAGSRLTVL.